The clone carrying this TCR beta chain was picked up a small number of times. No antigen is known for it. A multiplex PCR was run with 60 Vbeta primers and 13 Jbeta primers. This table comes from immunoSEQ multiplex PCR, and its TCRdb copy is limited to in-frame clones, with some not included. The sample has 150,000 to 170,000 clones, 60% to 75% seen once. The data were obtained in a study of cytomegalovirus exposure and HLA in healthy donors. The CDR3 is 13 amino acids. V lost 7 bases to trimming and J lost 1 base, with 10 bases between them. Germline values: CDR1 MNHNS, CDR2 SASEGT. Study-wide results and limits: Most TCRs appeared rarely, but some public TCRs recurred in many donors.

The receptor was derived from a man aged 18 to 30 in good health and CMV-seronegative. The J gene is TRBJ1-1, the V gene TRBV6-1; tentative D call: TRBD1 (6 bases). The specimen was PBMCs. CDR3 amino acids: CASTRGQNTEAFF. As DNA, the CDR3 is TGTGCCAGCACCCGGGGACAGAACACTGAAGCTTTCTTT.